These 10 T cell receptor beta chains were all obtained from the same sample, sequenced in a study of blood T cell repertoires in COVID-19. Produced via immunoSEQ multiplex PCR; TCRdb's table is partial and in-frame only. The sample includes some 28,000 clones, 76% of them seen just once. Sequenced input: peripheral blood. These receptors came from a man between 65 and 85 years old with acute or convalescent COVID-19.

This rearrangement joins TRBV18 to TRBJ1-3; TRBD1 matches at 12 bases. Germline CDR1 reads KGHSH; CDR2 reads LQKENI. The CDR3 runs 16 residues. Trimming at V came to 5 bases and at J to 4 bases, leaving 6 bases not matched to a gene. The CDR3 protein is CASSTRDRGRGNTIYF. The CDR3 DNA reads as TGTGCCAGCTCAACCCGGGACAGGGGGCGCGGAAACACCATATATTTT.

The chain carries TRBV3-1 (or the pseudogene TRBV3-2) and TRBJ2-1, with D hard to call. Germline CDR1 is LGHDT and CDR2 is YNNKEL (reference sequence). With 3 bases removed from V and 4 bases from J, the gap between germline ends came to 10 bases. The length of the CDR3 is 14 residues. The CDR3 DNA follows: TGTGCCAGCAGCCAGAGGAGCTTTTACAATGAGCAGTTCTTC. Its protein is CASSQRSFYNEQFF.

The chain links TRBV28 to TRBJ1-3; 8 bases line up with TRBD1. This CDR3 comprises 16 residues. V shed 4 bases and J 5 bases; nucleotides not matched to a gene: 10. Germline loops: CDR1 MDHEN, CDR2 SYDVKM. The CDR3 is CASSSTGTGQRNTIYF. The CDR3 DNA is TGTGCCAGCAGTTCAACCGGGACAGGTCAACGAAACACCATATATTTT.

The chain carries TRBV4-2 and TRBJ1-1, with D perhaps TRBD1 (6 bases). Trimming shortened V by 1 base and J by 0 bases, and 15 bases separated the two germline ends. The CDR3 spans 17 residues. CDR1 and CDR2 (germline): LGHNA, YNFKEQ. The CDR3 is CASSQGVQGYMNTEAFF. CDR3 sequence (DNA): TGTGCCAGCAGCCAAGGCGTCCAGGGGTACATGAACACTGAAGCTTTCTTT.

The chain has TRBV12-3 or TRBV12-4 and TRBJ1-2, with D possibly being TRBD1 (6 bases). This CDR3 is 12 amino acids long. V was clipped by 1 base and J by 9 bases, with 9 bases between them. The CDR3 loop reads CASSLGQARYTF. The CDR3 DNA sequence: TGTGCCAGCAGTTTAGGACAGGCCCGCTACACCTTC.

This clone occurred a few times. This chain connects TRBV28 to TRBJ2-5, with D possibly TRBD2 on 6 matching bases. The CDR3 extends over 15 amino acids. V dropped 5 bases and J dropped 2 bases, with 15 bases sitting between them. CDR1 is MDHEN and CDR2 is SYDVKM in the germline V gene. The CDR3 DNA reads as TGTGCCAGCAGTCCCTCCGGGGGATGGCAAGAGACCCAGTACTTC. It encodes CASSPSGGWQETQYF.

In DNA, the CDR3 is TGTGCCAGCAGCCAACCCGGATGGCGGCATTACAATGAGCAGTTCTTC. Protein product: CASSQPGWRHYNEQFF. The chain recombines TRBV11-2 with TRBJ2-1; D gene unclear. In germline, CDR1 is SGHAT, CDR2 FQNNGV. This CDR3 is built from 16 residues. The V end lost 5 bases, the J end lost 4 bases, and 18 bases lay between the germline ends.

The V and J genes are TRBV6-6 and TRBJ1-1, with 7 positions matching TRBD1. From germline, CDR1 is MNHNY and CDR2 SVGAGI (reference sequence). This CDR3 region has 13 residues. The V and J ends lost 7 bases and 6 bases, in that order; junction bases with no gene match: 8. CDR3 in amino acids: CASKNQGDPEAFF. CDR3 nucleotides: TGTGCCAGCAAAAACCAGGGGGATCCTGAAGCTTTCTTT.

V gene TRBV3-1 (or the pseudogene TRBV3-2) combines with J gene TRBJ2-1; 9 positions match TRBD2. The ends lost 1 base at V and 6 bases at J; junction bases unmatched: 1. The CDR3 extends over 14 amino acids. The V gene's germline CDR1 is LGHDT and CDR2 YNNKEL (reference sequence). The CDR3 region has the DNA TGTGCCAGCAGCCAAGGTAGCGGGAGCAATGAGCAGTTCTTC. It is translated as CASSQGSGSNEQFF.

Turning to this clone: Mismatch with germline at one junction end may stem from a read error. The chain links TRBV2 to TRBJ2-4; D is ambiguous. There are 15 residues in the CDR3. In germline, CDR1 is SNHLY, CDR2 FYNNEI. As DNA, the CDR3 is TGTGCCAGCAGGATAGGAGAGTTAGCCAAAAACATTCAATACTTC. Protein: CASRIGELAKNIQYF.